This is a list of T cell receptor beta chains from one sample in a study of cytomegalovirus exposure and HLA in healthy donors. Profiling relied on immunoSEQ multiplex PCR, and the TCRdb table lists in-frame clones only, not all of them. The sample contains about 130,000 clones, approximately 78% of which appear only once. Specimen: PBMCs. Receptors were obtained from a middle-aged woman in good health and CMV-seropositive. Both conserved end residues are part of each CDR3. The order of the fields is CDR3 protein, CDR3 DNA, V gene, D gene, J gene, CDR3 length, clone size. The D gene is left open where the match is weak. The size field is filled for only some rows; it gives once, few, many or a size class.

CASTQREETGELFF | TGTGCCAGTACCCAACGGGAGGAAACCGGGGAGCTGTTTTTT | TRBV19 | TRBD2 | TRBJ2-2 | 14 | once
CASSFQGENTQYF | TGTGCCAGCAGCTTCCAGGGGGAGAATACGCAGTATTTT | TRBV5-4 | TRBD1 | TRBJ2-3 | 13 | -
CASSLHLGASRSGYTF | TGTGCCAGCAGCCTTCATCTGGGGGCATCACGAAGTGGCTACACCTTC | TRBV14 | - | TRBJ1-2 | 16 | -
CASRGITGRMGLNTEAFF | TGTGCCAGCAGGGGAATAACGGGCCGAATGGGGCTAAACACTGAAGCTTTCTTT | TRBV13 | - | TRBJ1-1 | 18 | -
CASSASGSPSNEQFF | TGTGCCAGCAGCGCCTCGGGGAGTCCCAGCAATGAGCAGTTCTTC | TRBV9 | - | TRBJ2-1 | 15 | -
CASRWGEWQPQHF | TGTGCCAGCAGATGGGGGGAATGGCAGCCCCAGCATTTT | TRBV6-6 | - | TRBJ1-5 | 13 | few
CSVGATAPVEKLFF | TGCAGCGTTGGAGCAACAGCCCCTGTCGAAAAACTGTTTTTT | TRBV29-1 | - | TRBJ1-4 | 14 | -
CASSPRLPTDTQYF | TGTGCCAGCTCACCGCGGCTCCCCACAGATACGCAGTATTTT | TRBV18 | - | TRBJ2-3 | 14 | -
CASSSLSREHYGYTF | TGTGCCAGCAGTTCCTTGAGCAGGGAACACTATGGCTACACCTTC | TRBV28 | - | TRBJ1-2 | 15 | -
CASSAQGNEQFF | TGTGCCAGCAGCGCTCAGGGAAATGAGCAGTTCTTC | TRBV9 | - | TRBJ2-1 | 12 | -
CASSSPTGHQNTEAFF | TGTGCCAGCAGCTCACCAACGGGACACCAGAACACTGAAGCTTTCTTT | TRBV7-6 | - | TRBJ1-1 | 16 | -
CASSQVRVGSNQPQHF | TGTGCCAGCAGCCAGGTCAGGGTCGGTAGCAATCAGCCCCAGCATTTT | TRBV7-8 | - | TRBJ1-5 | 16 | -
CASRGQGGQGARSNSPLHF | TGTGCAAGTCGGGGTCAAGGGGGACAGGGGGCGCGGTCTAATTCACCCCTCCACTTT | TRBV12-2 | - | TRBJ1-6 | 19 | -
CASSSPPWTGGWNTEAFF | TGTGCCAGCAGTTCGCCCCCCTGGACAGGGGGATGGAACACTGAAGCTTTCTTT | TRBV27 | TRBD1 | TRBJ1-1 | 18 | -
CASSNAGQGANEQYF | TGTGCCAGCAGCAATGCGGGACAGGGGGCGAACGAGCAGTACTTC | TRBV5-4 | TRBD1 | TRBJ2-7 | 15 | few
CASSPRTDSSYEQYF | TGTGCCAGCTCACCAAGAACTGATAGCTCCTACGAGCAGTACTTC | TRBV18 | - | TRBJ2-7 | 15 | -
CSVEDEYRDTGELFF | TGCAGCGTTGAAGATGAATATCGGGACACCGGGGAGCTGTTTTTT | TRBV29-1 | - | TRBJ2-2 | 15 | -
CASSPLSEQYF | TGTGCCAGCAGCCCGTTGAGTGAGCAGTACTTC | TRBV7-9 | - | TRBJ2-5 | 11 | -
CASRGLPGDWYEQYF | TGTGCCAGCAGGGGACTTCCGGGAGATTGGTACGAGCAGTACTTC | TRBV5-6 | - | TRBJ2-7 | 15 | -
CASSLVGPNSDEQYF | TGCGCCAGCAGCTTGGTTGGGCCAAACAGTGACGAGCAGTACTTC | TRBV5-1 | - | TRBJ2-7 | 15 | -
CATGTGAVDSPLHF | TGTGCCACCGGGACAGGGGCGGTGGATTCACCCCTCCACTTT | TRBV19 | TRBD1 | TRBJ1-6 | 14 | once
CASSFIEGNTGELFF | TGCGCCAGCAGCTTTATTGAGGGTAACACCGGGGAGCTGTTTTTT | TRBV5-1 | - | TRBJ2-2 | 15 | once
CSVAGETENTEAFF | TGCAGCGTTGCAGGGGAGACAGAGAACACTGAAGCTTTCTTT | TRBV29-1 | - | TRBJ1-1 | 14 | -
CASNRGNTEAFF | TGTGCCAGTAATCGGGGGAACACTGAAGCTTTCTTT | TRBV19 | - | TRBJ1-1 | 12 | -
CASSLADRQVYGYTF | TGCGCCAGCAGCTTGGCCGATCGGCAGGTCTATGGCTACACCTTC | TRBV5-1 | - | TRBJ1-2 | 15 | once
CASSFQGGETQYF | TGTGCCAGCAGCTTTCAGGGGGGCGAGACCCAGTACTTC | TRBV9 | - | TRBJ2-5 | 13 | -
CATSRDTYEQYF | TGTGCCACCAGCAGAGATACCTACGAGCAGTACTTC | TRBV15 | - | TRBJ2-7 | 12 | -
CATSGGTSGRGDTQYF | TGTGCCACCAGCGGAGGGACTAGCGGGAGGGGAGATACGCAGTATTTT | TRBV15 | TRBD2 | TRBJ2-3 | 16 | -
CASSVTGMPKNIQYF | TGTGCCAGCAGCGTAACAGGGATGCCCAAAAACATTCAGTACTTC | TRBV6-5 | - | TRBJ2-4 | 15 | -
CASSLASGGSEKLFF | TGCGCCAGCAGCTTGGCCTCAGGGGGGAGTGAAAAACTGTTTTTT | TRBV5-1 | TRBD1 | TRBJ1-4 | 15 | -
CASSLGAGETYEQYF | TGTGCCAGCAGCTTAGGTGCAGGGGAGACCTACGAGCAGTACTTC | TRBV7-2 | - | TRBJ2-7 | 15 | -
CASSQDGGGDNEQFF | TGCGCCAGCAGCCAAGATGGGGGAGGTGACAATGAGCAGTTCTTC | TRBV4-1 | - | TRBJ2-1 | 15 | once
CASTAGATTDTQYF | TGCGCCAGCACGGCGGGGGCGACCACAGATACGCAGTATTTT | TRBV10-1 | - | TRBJ2-3 | 14 | few
CASSESRDSSQPQHF | TGCGCCAGCAGTGAGTCGCGGGACAGTAGTCAGCCCCAGCATTTT | TRBV10-2 | TRBD1 | TRBJ1-5 | 15 | -
CASSFGGTRLRRQYF | TGCGCCAGCAGCTTCGGGGGGACCCGCTTACGGAGGCAGTACTTC | TRBV5-1 | TRBD2 | TRBJ2-7 | 15 | -
CAWSVAPIDKNGYTF | TGTGCCTGGAGTGTAGCTCCGATAGACAAGAATGGCTACACCTTC | TRBV30 | - | TRBJ1-2 | 15 | -
CATSSSDSRETQYF | TGTGCCACCAGCAGCTCGGATTCGCGGGAGACCCAGTACTTC | TRBV15 | - | TRBJ2-5 | 14 | -
CASSSGQGYDTIYF | TGTGCCAGCAGCAGTGGGCAGGGGTACGACACCATATATTTT | TRBV5-4 | - | TRBJ1-3 | 14 | -
CASSIVPGAKNIQYF | TGTGCCAGTAGTATAGTACCGGGGGCCAAAAACATTCAGTACTTC | TRBV19 | - | TRBJ2-4 | 15 | -
CATSKGRGLSNQPQHF | TGTGCCACCAGCAAAGGACGGGGTCTTAGCAATCAGCCCCAGCATTTT | TRBV15 | - | TRBJ1-5 | 16 | -
CASSQSGSPFGELFF | TGTGCCAGCAGTCAAAGCGGATCCCCCTTCGGGGAGCTGTTTTTT | TRBV7-8 | - | TRBJ2-2 | 15 | -
CASRKTGPYFTEAFF | TGTGCCAGCAGAAAGACAGGGCCGTATTTTACTGAAGCTTTCTTT | TRBV25-1 | TRBD1 | TRBJ1-1 | 15 | -
CASSHPPGTGVTGELFF | TGTGCCAGTAGTCATCCCCCCGGGACAGGGGTGACCGGGGAGCTGTTTTTT | TRBV19 | TRBD1 | TRBJ2-2 | 17 | -
CASSLPGSSYEQYF | TGTGCCAGCAGCTTGCCAGGATCATCCTACGAGCAGTACTTC | TRBV5-6 | - | TRBJ2-7 | 14 | -
CASSLAKTSGGSYEQYF | TGCGCCAGCAGCTTGGCCAAAACTAGCGGGGGTTCCTACGAGCAGTACTTC | TRBV5-1 | TRBD2 | TRBJ2-7 | 17 | few
CASSQTGGGAYNEQFF | TGCGCCAGCAGCCAAACGGGCGGGGGGGCCTACAATGAGCAGTTCTTC | TRBV4-1 | TRBD2 | TRBJ2-1 | 16 | few
CASSKAGGGPTGELFF | TGTGCCAGCAGCAAAGCTGGGGGGGGGCCCACCGGGGAGCTGTTTTTT | TRBV21-1 | - | TRBJ2-2 | 16 | -
CASSETSGGAYTQYF | TGTGCCAGCAGTGAAACTAGCGGGGGGGCATATACGCAGTATTTT | TRBV9 | TRBD2 | TRBJ2-3 | 15 | -
CASSLYLGASDTQYF | TGTGCCAGCAGTTTATATCTGGGGGCCTCAGATACGCAGTATTTT | TRBV27 | - | TRBJ2-3 | 15 | -
CATSRGTGFTEAFF | TGTGCCACCAGCAGGGGGACAGGGTTCACTGAAGCTTTCTTT | TRBV15 | TRBD1 | TRBJ1-1 | 14 | -
CATSREGSTNEKLFF | TGTGCCACCAGCAGAGAGGGCAGCACTAATGAAAAACTGTTTTTT | TRBV15 | - | TRBJ1-4 | 15 | -
CASSPRQKTGHGNTIYF | TGCGCCAGCAGTCCCAGACAGAAGACAGGGCATGGAAACACCATATATTTT | TRBV23-1 | TRBD1 | TRBJ1-3 | 17 | -
CASSLNLAGLAGSYNEQFF | TGTGCCAGCAGCTTGAATTTAGCAGGCCTAGCGGGCTCCTACAATGAGCAGTTCTTC | TRBV5-4 | TRBD2 | TRBJ2-1 | 19 | -
CASSSIWLAGELDTQYF | TGTGCCAGTAGTTCGATATGGCTAGCGGGGGAGCTAGATACGCAGTATTTT | TRBV19 | TRBD2 | TRBJ2-3 | 17 | -
CASSSTGQGGNTIYF | TGTGCCAGCAGCTCAACCGGCCAGGGGGGAAACACCATATATTTT | TRBV9 | - | TRBJ1-3 | 15 | -
CASRRTGDNEKLFF | TGTGCCAGTAGGCGGACAGGGGATAATGAAAAACTGTTTTTT | TRBV19 | TRBD1 | TRBJ1-4 | 14 | once
CATPTGRRYEQYF | TGCGCCACCCCGACAGGGCGGAGGTACGAGCAGTACTTC | TRBV10-1 | TRBD1 | TRBJ2-7 | 13 | -
CASSSTGLSNTEAFF | TGTGCCAGCAGCTCGACCGGACTGTCGAACACTGAAGCTTTCTTT | TRBV7-9 | - | TRBJ1-1 | 15 | -
CASSFQTGYGNTIYF | TGTGCCAGCAGCTTTCAGACAGGGTACGGAAACACCATATATTTT | TRBV7-8 | TRBD1 | TRBJ1-3 | 15 | once